This T cell receptor (beta chain) derives from a study of cytomegalovirus exposure and HLA in healthy donors. Remarks on this clone: Its antigen is not identified.

Researchers ran the PCR with 60 Vbeta and 13 Jbeta primers. Generated by immunoSEQ multiplex PCR, the TCRdb table keeps only in-frame clones and is missing some. The table lists about 120,000 clones, about four fifths of them singletons. Germline CDR1 MNHEY, CDR2 SVGAGI. This CDR3 is 16 amino acids long. V lost 2 bases to trimming and J lost 1 base, with 9 bases between them. Study-level results: Sequencing likely produced, as an artifact, a cluster of highly shared sequence variants. Among CMV-associated TCR beta chains, most appeared HLA-restricted in a later analysis. A few of the chains that were CMV-associated were confirmed in vitro to be specific for CMV antigens. Trimming of TCR beta V- and J-genes showed a link, identified in a later analysis, to a missense DCLRE1C variant.

The chain uses TRBV6-5 and TRBJ2-6; maybe TRBD2 (6 bases). The sequencing sample was made of PBMCs. The clonotype was recovered from a female donor in good health and CMV-seropositive. The CDR3 bases are TGTGCCAGCAGTTACCGGAGGGGTTCTGGGGCCAACGTCCTGACTTTC. It codes for CASSYRRGSGANVLTF.